The table lists the clone carrying this TCR beta chain with a count of one. The antigen remains unidentified. Germline assignment: CDR1 SQVTM and CDR2 ANQGSEA. This CDR3 has 14 amino acids. The germline V and J ends were trimmed by 4 bases and 3 bases, with 16 bases remaining between them. The entry originates in a study of cytomegalovirus exposure and HLA in healthy donors. Findings of the study overall: In vitro experiments confirmed that three CMV-associated chains were specific for CMV antigens.

Clones were read by immunoSEQ multiplex PCR, and TCRdb kept only the in-frame ones, dropping some. The sample lists approximately 160,000 clones; about 96% were seen once. The clonotype was recovered from a woman between 18 and 29 years old in good health and CMV-seronegative. Material: PBMCs. The chain employs TRBV29-1 and TRBJ2-7; D possibly corresponds to TRBD2 (5 bases). DNA of the CDR3: TGCAGCGTTGGTCCCCACTACGGGGACTACGAGCAGTACTTC. This encodes CSVGPHYGDYEQYF.